This T cell receptor (beta chain) comes out of a study of shared clonotypes between healthy human individuals. Regarding the study as a whole: Sequencing depth was predicted to influence how clonotypes are shared among donors.

The donors, healthy adults who were HIV-negative, had experienced no recent acute infections or vaccinations. Germline-derived CDR1 and CDR2 are SGHRS and YFSETQ. The trim removed 1 base at V and 5 bases at J, leaving 4 bases unmatched. The CDR3 has 14 amino acids. A remark on this clone: Its antigen is as yet unknown.

Sequencing used immunoSEQ multiplex PCR; TCRdb keeps in-frame clones, though not all of them. The table lists roughly 1 million clones, about 80% of them singletons. This rearrangement joins TRBV5-1 to TRBJ2-5; 8 bases are a match to TRBD2. The specimen sequenced was memory CD4+ T cells from PBMCs. Regarding subset: CD45RA-negative fraction. The TCR sequence derives from a man aged 18 to 30 in good health. Some clones in this sample may be carry-over from other donors' samples. The CDR3 here is CASSLNSGKETQYF. In DNA form, the CDR3 reads TGCGCCAGCAGCTTGAATAGCGGGAAGGAGACCCAGTACTTC.